This TCR beta chain stems from a study of chemoradiotherapy in HPV16-positive cancers. Overall study: Candidate HPV-specific T-cell clones and common TCR motifs came from functional assays in a couple of HPV16-positive patients.

About this clone: The antigen is not known.

Broader study findings: Candidate HPV-specific clones and E7-related TCR motifs grew in tumor during treatment. The functional HPV-specific definition rests on just a couple of HPV16-positive patients.

Over chemoradiotherapy, repertoires were sampled more than once. Sequencing was performed with immunoSEQ multiplex PCR; in TCRdb, only in-frame clones are kept and a portion is missing. The sample includes approximately 52,000 clones, more than 90% of them seen just once. V was clipped by 0 bases and J by 0 bases; unmatched bases: 3. The CDR3 length is 15 residues. Germline V gene sequence: CDR1 SGHRS, CDR2 YFSETQ. The source material was blood, sampled from a patient who underwent chemoradiotherapy. This sequence joins TRBV5-1 and TRBJ2-7; TRBD2 matches 7 bases. This clonotype was obtained from a human donor with HPV-associated anogenital cancer. In DNA form, the CDR3 reads TGCGCCAGCAGCTTGGCTAGCGGATACTCCTACGAGCAGTACTTC. Translating gives CASSLASGYSYEQYF. Drawing the rest from reference TRBV5-1 and TRBJ2-7, the complete variable domain is KAGVTQTPRYLIKTRGQQVTLSCSPISGHRSVSWYQQTPGQGLQFLFEYFSETQRNKGNFPGRFSGRQFSNSRSEMNVSTLELGDSALYLCASSLASGYSYEQYFGPGTRLTVT.